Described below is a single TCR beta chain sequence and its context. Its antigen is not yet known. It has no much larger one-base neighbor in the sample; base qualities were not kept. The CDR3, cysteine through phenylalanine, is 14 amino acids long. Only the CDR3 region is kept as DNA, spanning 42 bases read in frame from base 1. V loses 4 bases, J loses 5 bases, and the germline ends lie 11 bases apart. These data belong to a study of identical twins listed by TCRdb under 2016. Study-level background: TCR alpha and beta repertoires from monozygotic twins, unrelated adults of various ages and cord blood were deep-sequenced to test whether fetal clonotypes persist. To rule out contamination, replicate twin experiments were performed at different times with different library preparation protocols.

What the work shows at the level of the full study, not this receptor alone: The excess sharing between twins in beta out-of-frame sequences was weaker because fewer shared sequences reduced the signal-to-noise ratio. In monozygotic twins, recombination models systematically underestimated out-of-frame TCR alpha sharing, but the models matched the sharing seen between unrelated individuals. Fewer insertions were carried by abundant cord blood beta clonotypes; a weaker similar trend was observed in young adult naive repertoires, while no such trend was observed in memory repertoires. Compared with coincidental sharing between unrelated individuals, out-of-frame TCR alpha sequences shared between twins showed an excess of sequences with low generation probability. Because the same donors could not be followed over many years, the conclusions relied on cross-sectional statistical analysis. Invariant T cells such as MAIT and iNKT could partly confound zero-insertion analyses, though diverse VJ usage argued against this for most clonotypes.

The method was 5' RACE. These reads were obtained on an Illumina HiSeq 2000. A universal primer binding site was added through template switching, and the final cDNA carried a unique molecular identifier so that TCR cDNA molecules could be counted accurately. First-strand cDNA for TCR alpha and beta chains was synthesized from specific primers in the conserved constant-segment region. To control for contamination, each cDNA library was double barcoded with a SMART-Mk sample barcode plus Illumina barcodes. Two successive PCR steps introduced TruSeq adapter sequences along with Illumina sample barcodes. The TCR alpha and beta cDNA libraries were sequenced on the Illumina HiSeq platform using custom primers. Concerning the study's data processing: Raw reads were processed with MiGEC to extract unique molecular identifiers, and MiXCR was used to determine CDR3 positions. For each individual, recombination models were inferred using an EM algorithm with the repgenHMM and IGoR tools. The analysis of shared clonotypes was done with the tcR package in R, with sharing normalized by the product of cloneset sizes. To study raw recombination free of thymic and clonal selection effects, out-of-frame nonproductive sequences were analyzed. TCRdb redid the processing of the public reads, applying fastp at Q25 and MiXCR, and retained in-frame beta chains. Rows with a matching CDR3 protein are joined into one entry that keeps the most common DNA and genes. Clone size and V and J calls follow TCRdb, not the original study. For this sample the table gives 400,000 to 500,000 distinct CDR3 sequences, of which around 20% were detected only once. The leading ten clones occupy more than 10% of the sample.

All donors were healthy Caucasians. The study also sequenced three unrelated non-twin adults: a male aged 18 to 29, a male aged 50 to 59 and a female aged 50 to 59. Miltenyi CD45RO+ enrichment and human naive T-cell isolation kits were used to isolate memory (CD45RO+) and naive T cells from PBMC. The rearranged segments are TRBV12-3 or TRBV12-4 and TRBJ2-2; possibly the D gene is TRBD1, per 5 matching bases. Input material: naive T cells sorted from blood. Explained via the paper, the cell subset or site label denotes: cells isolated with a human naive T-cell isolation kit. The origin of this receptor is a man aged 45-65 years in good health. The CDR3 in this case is CASSSDSGTGELFF. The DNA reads TGTGCCAGCAGTTCTGACAGTGGAACCGGGGAGCTGTTTTTT.